This T cell receptor (beta chain) appears in the sequencing data of a study of OX40 agonist ivuxolimab in advanced cancers. Study as a whole: Aged about 20 to 80 with a mean of approximately 60 years, they were around 83% male. The study's findings and limits: At 0.1-3.0 mg/kg, partial responders had clonal expansion among the lowest observed. The investigators did not determine what antigen specificity the expanded peripheral T cells had. The study found that CD8+ T cells averaged more expanded clones than CD4+.

V lost 7 bases and J lost 8, with 17 bases in between. Germline V gene sequence: CDR1 MDHEN, CDR2 SYDVKM. This CDR3 is 14 amino acids long. Sequencing used immunoSEQ multiplex PCR; TCRdb keeps in-frame clones, though not all of them. The repertoire consists of about 34,000 clones, with roughly 80% occurring once and the leading ten covering about 2.7%. Concerning this clone: Its specificity is unknown.

The sequence came from an adult with an advanced solid tumor such as melanoma, head and neck, liver or kidney cancer. The chain recombines TRBV28 with TRBJ1-4; possible D gene TRBD1, 5 bases. The sample was CD4+ or CD8+ T cells sorted from blood, taken in a trial of the OX40 agonist ivuxolimab. The CDR3 coding sequence is TGTGCCAGCACCGGCGGGGGGGAGGGAGAAAAACTGTTTTTT. Translating it yields CASTGGGEGEKLFF. Full variable domain (rest looked up from reference TRBV28 and TRBJ1-4): DVKVTQSSRYLVKRTGEKVFLECVQDMDHENMFWYRQDPGLGLRLIYFSYDVKMKEKGDIPEGYSVSREKKERFSLILESASTNQTSMYLCASTGGGEGEKLFFGSGTQLSVL.